The following is a T cell receptor (beta chain) sequence with its context. TCR cDNA libraries came from RNA via a modified published protocol. TCRdb ran MiXCR on the 5' RACE reads and lists one entry per CDR3 protein. The table has about 370,000 distinct CDR3 sequences, about 28% seen once; the top ten hold more than 5.5%. Reared together, all three twin pairs probably met the same infectious agents and vaccines. The entry originates in a study of identical twins' blood T cells. Study summary: About 50 million reads covered about six alpha-chain and about six beta-chain libraries.

The CDR3 totals 14 residues. Deletions cut 7 bases from V and 4 bases from J, with 17 bases between. The germline V gene has CDR1 SGHDT and CDR2 YYEEEE. Sequenced sample: PBMCs. The genes are TRBV5-6 and TRBJ1-2; D possibly corresponds to TRBD1 (6 bases). This receptor was obtained from a woman aged 18-55 years in good health. The CDR3 here is CASSTGSAIYGYTF. For the CDR3, the DNA is TGTGCCAGCTCCACAGGGTCCGCAATCTATGGCTACACCTTC.